This passage covers 10 T cell receptor beta chains from one sample sequenced in a study of tumor-infiltrating lymphocytes in primary liver carcinoma. From about 19-30 mg of unsorted bulk tissue, DNA and RNA were co-extracted together. Using a constant-region primer together with ProtoScript II reverse transcriptase, TCR beta cDNA was made from 500 ng of total RNA. Employing slightly modified ARM-PCR, three nested multiplex PCR rounds were run, and these gave rise to the TCR beta libraries. The study ran its first two PCR rounds for around 10 cycles each, using TRBV1-TRBV30 forward primers and a C-beta reverse primer. TCRdb re-called the multiplex PCR reads with MiXCR, one entry per CDR3 protein. In the table there are approximately 110,000 distinct CDR3 sequences, approximately 70% of which are singletons. The sequenced material came from liver tumor tissue from sampling region 1. As to subset: tumor region T1, superior pole. The receptors here all came from a woman aged 60 to 75 with primary liver carcinoma and hepatitis B virus infection.

This clonotype showed up just a few times. In DNA form, the CDR3 reads TGTGCCAGCAGGCGGTACAATGAGCAGTTCTTC. Amino acid sequence: CASRRYNEQFF. V gene TRBV7-9 combines with J gene TRBJ2-1; D remains ambiguous. The V end lost 6 bases, the J end lost 4 bases, and 4 bases lay between the germline ends. CDR3 length: 11 residues. Germline CDR1 SEHNR, CDR2 FQNEAQ (reference sequence).

Comment on this clonotype: The junction does not match germline at one end; this may be a read error. This chain connects TRBV6-5 to TRBJ2-7; TRBD2 matches 7 bases. The length of the CDR3 is 13 residues. Germline V gene data show CDR1 as MNHEY and CDR2 as SVGAGI. CDR3 region: CASSYSKRRERYF. DNA for the CDR3: TGTGCCAGCAGTTACTCTAAACGGCGGGAGCGGTACTTC.

Concerning this clonotype: No conserved phenylalanine or tryptophan is present at the end of the CDR3, so a read error is the likely explanation. The DNA is left out, because the CDR3 cannot be placed on it with certainty; the CDR3 is given as TCRdb lists it. The J gene is TRBJ1-1, the V gene TRBV11-3; the table's D call TRBD1 went unverified against the DNA. Per germline, CDR1 SGHNT and CDR2 YENEEA. The CDR3 comprises 13 residues, both ends counted. CDR3 residues: CASSSIGTEVALL.

A word on this clonotype: A much bigger clone sits one base away, suggesting this may be a read error. The chain joins TRBV10-3 to TRBJ1-2; D not resolved. The CDR3 totals 14 residues. The germline V gene encodes CDR1 ENHRY and CDR2 SYGVKD. The CDR3, as DNA: TGTGCCATCAGTGTTAAGATAGGGTCTGAAGGCTACGCCTTC. Protein: CAISVKIGSEGYAF.

The table lists this clonotype with many counts. The rearrangement links TRBV10-3 to TRBJ1-1; TRBD1 might be the D (5 bases). CDR1 is ENHRY and CDR2 is SYGVKD in the germline V gene. With 0 bases removed from V and 3 bases from J, the gap between germline ends came to 11 bases. This CDR3 has 15 amino acids. The DNA of the CDR3 is TGTGCCATCAGTGAGTCCCAGGGCATCGACACTGAAGCTTTCTTT. This encodes CAISESQGIDTEAFF.

Regarding this clonotype: At one end, the junction sequence differs from germline, possibly due to a read error. The CDR3 is CAISPDGRNYDYTF. CDR3 DNA: TGTGCCATCAGCCCTGACGGAAGAAACTATGACTACACCTTC. The genes are TRBV10-3 and TRBJ1-2; no clear D. The germline V gene has CDR1 ENHRY and CDR2 SYGVKD. The length of the CDR3 is 14 residues.

Concerning this clonotype: It may be a read error: a sequence one base away is much more abundant. The J gene is TRBJ2-7, the V gene TRBV28, with D unresolved. The CDR3 contains 16 residues. CDR1 and CDR2 (germline): MDHEN, SYDVKM. With 6 bases removed from V and 3 bases from J, the gap between germline ends came to 21 bases. CDR3 residues: CASSSPVTRVIYEQYF. CDR3 in DNA: TGTGCCAGCAGCTCGCCCGTGACAAGGGTAATCTACGAGCAGTACTTC.

The gene calls are TRBV11-2 and TRBJ1-3, with unresolved D. V shed 0 bases and J shed 11 bases, with 11 bases lying between them. There are 13 residues in the CDR3. Per the germline V gene, CDR1 is SGHAT and CDR2 is FQNNGV. In DNA form, the CDR3 reads TGTGCCAGCAGCTTAGATAGGGATAACGCCATATATTTT. Translating gives CASSLDRDNAIYF.

Concerning this clonotype itself: This may arise from a read error, as a much more abundant clone is one base away. The V gene is TRBV6-5, the J gene TRBJ1-6; perhaps TRBD1 as D (6 bases). Germline loops: CDR1 MNHEY, CDR2 SVGAGI. The V end was cut by 5 bases, the J end by 11 bases, with 19 bases between. This CDR3 region has 15 residues. CDR3 in DNA: TGTGCCAGCAGTCCCGGACAGACAGATGGTCCACCCCTCCACTTT. Encoded protein: CASSPGQTDGPPLHF.

As for this clonotype: This may arise from a read error, as a much more abundant clone is one base away. The J gene is TRBJ2-1, the V gene TRBV5-4; D is possibly TRBD1 or TRBD2 (5 bases each). Trimming shortened V by 3 bases and J by 0 bases, and 16 bases separated the two germline ends. The germline V gene encodes CDR1 SGHNT and CDR2 YYREEE (reference sequence). The CDR3 runs to 17 residues. The CDR3 DNA follows: TGTGCCAGCAGCTCTCCTGAGGGGCGTGTCTCCTACAATGAGCAGTTCTTC. It is translated as CASSSPEGRVSYNEQFF.